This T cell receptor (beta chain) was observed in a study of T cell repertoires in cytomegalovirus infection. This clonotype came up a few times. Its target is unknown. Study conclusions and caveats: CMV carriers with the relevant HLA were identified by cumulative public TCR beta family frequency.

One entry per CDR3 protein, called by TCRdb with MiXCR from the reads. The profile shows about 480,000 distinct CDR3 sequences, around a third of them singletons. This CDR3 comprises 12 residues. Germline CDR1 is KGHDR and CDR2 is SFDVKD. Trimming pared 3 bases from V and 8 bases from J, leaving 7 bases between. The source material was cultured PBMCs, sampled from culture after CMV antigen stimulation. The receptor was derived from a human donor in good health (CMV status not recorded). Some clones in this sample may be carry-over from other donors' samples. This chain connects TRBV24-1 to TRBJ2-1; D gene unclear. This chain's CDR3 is CATSDLRYEQFF. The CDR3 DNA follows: TGTGCCACCAGTGATCTTCGATATGAGCAGTTCTTC.